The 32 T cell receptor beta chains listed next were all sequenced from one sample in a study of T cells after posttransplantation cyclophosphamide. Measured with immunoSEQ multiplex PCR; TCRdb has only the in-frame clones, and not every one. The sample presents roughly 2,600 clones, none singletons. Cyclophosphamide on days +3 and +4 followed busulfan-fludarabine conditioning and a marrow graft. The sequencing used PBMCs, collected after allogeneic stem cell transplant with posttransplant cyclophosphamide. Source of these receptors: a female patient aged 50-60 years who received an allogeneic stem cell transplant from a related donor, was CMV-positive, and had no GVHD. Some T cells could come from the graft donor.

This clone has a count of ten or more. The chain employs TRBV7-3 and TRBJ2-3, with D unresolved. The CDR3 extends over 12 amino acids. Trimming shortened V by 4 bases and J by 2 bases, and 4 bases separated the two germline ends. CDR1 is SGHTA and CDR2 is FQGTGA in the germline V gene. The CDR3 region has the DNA TGTGCCAGCAGCTCTCTCACAGATACGCAGTATTTT. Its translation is CASSSLTDTQYF.

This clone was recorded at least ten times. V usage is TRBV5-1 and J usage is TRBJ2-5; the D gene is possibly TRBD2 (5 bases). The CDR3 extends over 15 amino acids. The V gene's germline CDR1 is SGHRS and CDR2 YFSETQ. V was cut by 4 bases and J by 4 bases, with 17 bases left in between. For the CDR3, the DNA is TGCGCCAGCAGCCCCGGGGTGGCGGAGGCAGAGACCCAGTACTTC. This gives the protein CASSPGVAEAETQYF.

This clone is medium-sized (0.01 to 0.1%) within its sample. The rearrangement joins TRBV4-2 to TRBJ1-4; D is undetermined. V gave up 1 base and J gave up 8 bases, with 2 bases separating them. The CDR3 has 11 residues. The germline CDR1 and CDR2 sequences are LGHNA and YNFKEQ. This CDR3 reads CASSQVEKLFF. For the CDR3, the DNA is TGTGCCAGCAGCCAAGTAGAAAAACTGTTTTTT.

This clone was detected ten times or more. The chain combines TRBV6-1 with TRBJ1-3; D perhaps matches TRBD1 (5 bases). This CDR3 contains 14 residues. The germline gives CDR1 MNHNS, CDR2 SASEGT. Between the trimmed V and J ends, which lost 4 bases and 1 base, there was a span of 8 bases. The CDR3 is CASSGDSSGNTIYF. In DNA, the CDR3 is TGTGCCAGCAGTGGGGACTCTTCTGGAAACACCATATATTTT.

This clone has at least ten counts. As DNA, the CDR3 is TGTGCCAGCAGCACTGACAGTAGTTCCTACGAGCAGTACTTC. Protein product: CASSTDSSSYEQYF. The rearrangement joins TRBV5-4 to TRBJ2-7, with D maybe TRBD1 (5 bases). Trimming left V 4 bases short and J 1 base short, with 12 bases between. This CDR3 has 14 amino acids. The germline CDR1 and CDR2 sequences are SGHNT and YYREEE (reference sequence).

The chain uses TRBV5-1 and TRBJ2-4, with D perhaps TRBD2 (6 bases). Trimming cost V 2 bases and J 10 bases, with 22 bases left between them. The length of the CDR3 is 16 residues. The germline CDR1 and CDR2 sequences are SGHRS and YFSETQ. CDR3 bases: TGCGCCAGCAGCTTTTACTCCGGGACTCTTACTGGAATTCAGTACTTC. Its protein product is CASSFYSGTLTGIQYF.

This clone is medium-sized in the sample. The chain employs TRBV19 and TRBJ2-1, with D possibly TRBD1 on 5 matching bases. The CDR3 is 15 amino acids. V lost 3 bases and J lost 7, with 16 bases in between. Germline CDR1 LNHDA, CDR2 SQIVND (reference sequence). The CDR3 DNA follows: TGTGCCAGTAGTATTTCCGACCATCAGGGAAATGAGCAGTTCTTC. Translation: CASSISDHQGNEQFF.

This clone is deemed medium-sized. CDR3 sequence reads: CASSPEVGNQPQHF. Here the CDR3 DNA reads TGTGCCAGCAGCCCAGAGGTTGGCAATCAGCCCCAGCATTTT. J is TRBJ1-5 and V is TRBV5-8; D remains ambiguous. V was clipped by 4 bases and J by 2 bases, with 10 bases between them. This CDR3 comprises 14 residues. Germline values: CDR1 SGHTS, CDR2 YDEGEE.

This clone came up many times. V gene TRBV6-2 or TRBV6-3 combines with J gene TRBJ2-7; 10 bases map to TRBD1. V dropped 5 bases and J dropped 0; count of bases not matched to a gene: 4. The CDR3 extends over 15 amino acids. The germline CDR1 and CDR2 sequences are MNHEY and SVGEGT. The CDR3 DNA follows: TGTGCCAGCAGTGACAGGGGGCGAGTCTCCTACGAGCAGTACTTC. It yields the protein CASSDRGRVSYEQYF.

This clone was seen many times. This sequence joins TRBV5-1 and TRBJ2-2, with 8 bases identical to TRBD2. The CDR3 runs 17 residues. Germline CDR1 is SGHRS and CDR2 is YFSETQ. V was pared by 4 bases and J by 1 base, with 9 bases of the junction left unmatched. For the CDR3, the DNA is TGCGCCAGCAGCCCGACCTCAGCGGGAGTGAACACCGGGGAGCTGTTTTTT. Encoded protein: CASSPTSAGVNTGELFF.

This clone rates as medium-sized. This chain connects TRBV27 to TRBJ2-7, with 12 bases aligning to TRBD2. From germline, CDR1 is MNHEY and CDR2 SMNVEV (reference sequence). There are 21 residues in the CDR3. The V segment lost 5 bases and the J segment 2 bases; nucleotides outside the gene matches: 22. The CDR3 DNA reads TGTGCCAGCAGTCAGTTATATGCGGGACTAGCGGGCCCTTACCCGACCTACGAGCAGTACTTC. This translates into CASSQLYAGLAGPYPTYEQYF.

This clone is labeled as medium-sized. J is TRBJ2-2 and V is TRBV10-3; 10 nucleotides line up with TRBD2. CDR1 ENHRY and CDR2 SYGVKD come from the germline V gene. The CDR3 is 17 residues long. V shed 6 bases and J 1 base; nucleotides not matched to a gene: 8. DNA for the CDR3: TGTGCCATCAGCCCGGCGGGACTAGCGCTGAACACCGGGGAGCTGTTTTTT. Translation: CAISPAGLALNTGELFF.

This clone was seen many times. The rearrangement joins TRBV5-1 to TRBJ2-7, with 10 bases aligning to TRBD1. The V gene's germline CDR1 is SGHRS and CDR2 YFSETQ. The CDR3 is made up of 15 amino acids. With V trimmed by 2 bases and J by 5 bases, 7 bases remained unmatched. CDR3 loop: CASSFSGTGAHEQYF. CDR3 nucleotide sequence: TGCGCCAGCAGCTTCTCCGGGACAGGGGCCCACGAGCAGTACTTC.

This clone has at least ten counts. For the CDR3, the DNA is TGTGCCTGGGGGCATATGAACACTGAAGCTTTCTTT. Translated, it gives CAWGHMNTEAFF. The chain joins TRBV30 to TRBJ1-1; D is uncertain. Per germline, CDR1 GTSNPN and CDR2 SVGIG (reference sequence). The V and J ends lost 5 bases and 0 bases respectively, with 7 bases between them. CDR3 length: 12 residues.

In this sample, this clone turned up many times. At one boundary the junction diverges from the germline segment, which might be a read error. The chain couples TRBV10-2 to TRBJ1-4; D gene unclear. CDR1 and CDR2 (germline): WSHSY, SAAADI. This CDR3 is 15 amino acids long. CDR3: CASSEGSDGYEQLFF. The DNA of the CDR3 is TGCGCCAGCAGTGAAGGCAGCGACGGCTATGAACAACTGTTTTTT.

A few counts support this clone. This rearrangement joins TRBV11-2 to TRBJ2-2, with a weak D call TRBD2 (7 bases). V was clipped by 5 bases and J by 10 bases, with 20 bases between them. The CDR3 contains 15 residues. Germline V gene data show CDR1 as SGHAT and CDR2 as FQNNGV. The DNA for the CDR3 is TGTGCCAGCAGCCCAACGGGGGGCGCAGGGTCGGAGCTGTTTTTT. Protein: CASSPTGGAGSELFF.

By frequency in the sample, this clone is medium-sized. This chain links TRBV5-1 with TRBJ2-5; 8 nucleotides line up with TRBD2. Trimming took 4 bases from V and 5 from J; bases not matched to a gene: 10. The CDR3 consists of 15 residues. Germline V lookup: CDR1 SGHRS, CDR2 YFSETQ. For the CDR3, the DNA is TGCGCCAGCAGCCCCGAAAGCGGGAGAGGGGAGACCCAGTACTTC. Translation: CASSPESGRGETQYF.

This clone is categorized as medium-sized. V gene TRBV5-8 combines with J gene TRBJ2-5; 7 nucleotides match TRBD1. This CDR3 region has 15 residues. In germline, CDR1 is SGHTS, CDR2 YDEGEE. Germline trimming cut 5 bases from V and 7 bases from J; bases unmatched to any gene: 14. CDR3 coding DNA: TGTGCCAGCAGTCTACAGGGGTCCCCCGTAGGGACCCAGTACTTC. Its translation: CASSLQGSPVGTQYF. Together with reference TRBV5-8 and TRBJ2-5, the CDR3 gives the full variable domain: EAGVTQSPTHLIKTRGQQATLRCSPISGHTSVYWYQQALGLGLQFLLWYDEGEERNRGNFPPRFSGRQFPNYSSELNVNALELEDSALYLCASSLQGSPVGTQYFGPGTRLLVL.

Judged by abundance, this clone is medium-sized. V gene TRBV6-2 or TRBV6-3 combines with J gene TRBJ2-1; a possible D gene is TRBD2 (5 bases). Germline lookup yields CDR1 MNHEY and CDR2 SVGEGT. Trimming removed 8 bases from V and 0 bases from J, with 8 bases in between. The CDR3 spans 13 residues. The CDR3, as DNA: TGTGCCAGCCAGCGGAGCTCCTACAATGAGCAGTTCTTC. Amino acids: CASQRSSYNEQFF.

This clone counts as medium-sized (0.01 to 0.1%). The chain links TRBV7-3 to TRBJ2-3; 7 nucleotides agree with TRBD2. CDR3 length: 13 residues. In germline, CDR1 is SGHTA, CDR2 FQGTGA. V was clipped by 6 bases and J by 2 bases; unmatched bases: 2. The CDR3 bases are TGTGCCAGCAGGGGGGACTACACAGATACGCAGTATTTT. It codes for CASRGDYTDTQYF.

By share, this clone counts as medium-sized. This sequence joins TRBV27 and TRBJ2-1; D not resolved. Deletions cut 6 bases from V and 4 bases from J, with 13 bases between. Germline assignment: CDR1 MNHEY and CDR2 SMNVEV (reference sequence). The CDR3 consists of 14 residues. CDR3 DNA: TGTGCCAGCAGCCGCCCTCCCGGGTACAATGAGCAGTTCTTC. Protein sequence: CASSRPPGYNEQFF.

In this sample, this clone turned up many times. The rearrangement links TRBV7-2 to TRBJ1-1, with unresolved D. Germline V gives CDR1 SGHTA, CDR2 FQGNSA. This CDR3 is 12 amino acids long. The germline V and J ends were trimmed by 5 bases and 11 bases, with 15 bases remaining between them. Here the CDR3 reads CASSALLTGAFF. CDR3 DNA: TGTGCCAGCAGCGCACTCCTAACTGGTGCTTTCTTT.

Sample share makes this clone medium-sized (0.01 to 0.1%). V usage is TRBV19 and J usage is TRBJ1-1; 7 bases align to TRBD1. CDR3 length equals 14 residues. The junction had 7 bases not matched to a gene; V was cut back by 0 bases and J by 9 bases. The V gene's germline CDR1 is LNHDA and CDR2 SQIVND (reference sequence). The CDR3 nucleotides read TGTGCCAGTAGTATAGATAGGGGACAGTATCAAGCTTTCTTT. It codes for CASSIDRGQYQAFF.

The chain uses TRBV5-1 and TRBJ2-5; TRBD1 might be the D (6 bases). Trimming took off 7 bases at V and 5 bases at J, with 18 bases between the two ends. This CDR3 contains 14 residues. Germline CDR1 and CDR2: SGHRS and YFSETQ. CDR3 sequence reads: CASHTSTGSETQYF. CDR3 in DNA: TGCGCCAGCCATACTTCCACAGGGAGCGAGACCCAGTACTTC.

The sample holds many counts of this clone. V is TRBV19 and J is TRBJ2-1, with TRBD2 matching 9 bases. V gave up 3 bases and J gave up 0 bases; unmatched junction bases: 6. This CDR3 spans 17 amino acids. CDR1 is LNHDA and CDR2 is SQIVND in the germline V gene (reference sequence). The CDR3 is CASSIRLAASSYNEQFF. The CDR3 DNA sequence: TGTGCCAGTAGTATCCGACTAGCGGCAAGCTCCTACAATGAGCAGTTCTTC. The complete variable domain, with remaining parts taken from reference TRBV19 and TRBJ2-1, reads DGGITQSPKYLFRKEGQNVTLSCEQNLNHDAMYWYRQDPGQGLRLIYYSQIVNDFQKGDIAEGYSVSREKKESFPLTVTSAQKNPTAFYLCASSIRLAASSYNEQFFGPGTRLTVL.

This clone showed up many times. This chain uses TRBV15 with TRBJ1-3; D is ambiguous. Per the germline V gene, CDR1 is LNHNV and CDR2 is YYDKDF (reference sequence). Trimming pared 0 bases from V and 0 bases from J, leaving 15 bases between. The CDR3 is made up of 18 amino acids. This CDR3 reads CATSRDLTTGFSGNTIYF. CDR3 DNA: TGTGCCACCAGCAGAGACCTGACTACGGGATTCTCTGGAAACACCATATATTTT.

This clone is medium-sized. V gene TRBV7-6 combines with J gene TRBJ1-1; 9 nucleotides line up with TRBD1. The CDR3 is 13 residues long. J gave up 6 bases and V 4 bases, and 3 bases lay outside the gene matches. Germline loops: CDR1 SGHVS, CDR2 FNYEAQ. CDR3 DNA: TGTGCCAGCAGCTCGGGACAGGGTTCTGAAGCTTTCTTT. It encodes CASSSGQGSEAFF.

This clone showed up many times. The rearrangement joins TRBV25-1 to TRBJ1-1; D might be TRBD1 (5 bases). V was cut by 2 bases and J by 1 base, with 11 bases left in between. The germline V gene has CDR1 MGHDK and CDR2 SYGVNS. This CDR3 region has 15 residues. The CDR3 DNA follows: TGTGCCAGCAGTGAACAGGGACTTTCGAACACTGAAGCTTTCTTT. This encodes CASSEQGLSNTEAFF.

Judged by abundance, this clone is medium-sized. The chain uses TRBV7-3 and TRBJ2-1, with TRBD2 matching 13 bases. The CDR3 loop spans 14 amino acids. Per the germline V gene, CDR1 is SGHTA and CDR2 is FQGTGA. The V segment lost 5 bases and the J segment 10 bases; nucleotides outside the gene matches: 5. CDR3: CASSPGLAGIEQFF. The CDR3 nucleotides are TGTGCCAGCAGCCCGGGACTAGCGGGAATCGAGCAGTTCTTC. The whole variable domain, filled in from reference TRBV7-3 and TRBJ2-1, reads GAGVSQTPSNKVTEKGKYVELRCDPISGHTALYWYRQSLGQGPEFLIYFQGTGAADDSGLPNDRFFAVRPEGSVSTLKIQRTERGDSAVYLCASSPGLAGIEQFFGPGTRLTVL.

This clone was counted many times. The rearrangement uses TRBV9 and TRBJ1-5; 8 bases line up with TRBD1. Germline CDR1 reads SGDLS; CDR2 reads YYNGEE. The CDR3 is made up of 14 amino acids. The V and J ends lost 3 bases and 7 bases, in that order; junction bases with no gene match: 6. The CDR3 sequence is CASSAQGARQPQHF. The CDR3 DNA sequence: TGTGCCAGCAGCGCCCAGGGGGCCAGGCAGCCCCAGCATTTT.

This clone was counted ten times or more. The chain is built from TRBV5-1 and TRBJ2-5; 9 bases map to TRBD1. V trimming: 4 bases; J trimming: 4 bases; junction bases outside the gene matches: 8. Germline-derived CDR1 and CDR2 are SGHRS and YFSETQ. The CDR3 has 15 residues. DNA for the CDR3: TGCGCCAGCAGCCCAGCGGGACAGGGTAGAGAGACCCAGTACTTC. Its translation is CASSPAGQGRETQYF.

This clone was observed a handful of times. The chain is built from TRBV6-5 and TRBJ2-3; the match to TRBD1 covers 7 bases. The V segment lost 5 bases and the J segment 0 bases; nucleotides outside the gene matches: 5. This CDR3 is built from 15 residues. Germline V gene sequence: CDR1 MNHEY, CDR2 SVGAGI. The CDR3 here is CASSLGTASTDTQYF. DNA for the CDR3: TGTGCCAGCAGTCTCGGGACAGCGAGCACAGATACGCAGTATTTT.